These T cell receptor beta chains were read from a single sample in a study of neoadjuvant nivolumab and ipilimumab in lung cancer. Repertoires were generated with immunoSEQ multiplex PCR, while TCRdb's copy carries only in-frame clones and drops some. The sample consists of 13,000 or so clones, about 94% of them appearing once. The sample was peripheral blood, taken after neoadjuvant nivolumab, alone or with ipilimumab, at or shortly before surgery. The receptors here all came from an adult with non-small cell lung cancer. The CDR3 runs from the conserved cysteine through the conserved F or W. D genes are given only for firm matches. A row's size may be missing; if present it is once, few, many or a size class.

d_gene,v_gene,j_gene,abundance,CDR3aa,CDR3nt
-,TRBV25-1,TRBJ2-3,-,CASSEFGHRATDTQYF,TGTGCCAGCAGTGAATTTGGGCACAGGGCCACAGATACGCAGTATTTT
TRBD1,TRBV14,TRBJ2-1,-,CASSQDDRGYYNEQFF,TGTGCCAGCAGCCAAGATGACAGGGGATATTACAATGAGCAGTTCTTC
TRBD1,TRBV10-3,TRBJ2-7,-,CAISAGQGSYEQYF,TGTGCCATCAGTGCAGGACAGGGGTCCTACGAGCAGTACTTC
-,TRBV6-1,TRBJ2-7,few,CASSAGNPGGYEQYF,TGTGCCAGCAGTGCTGGGAATCCCGGGGGCTACGAGCAGTACTTC
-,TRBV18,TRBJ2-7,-,CASSPLGAYEQYF,TGTGCCAGCTCACCACTAGGAGCCTACGAGCAGTACTTC
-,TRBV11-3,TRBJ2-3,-,CASPLRVTDTQYF,TGTGCCAGCCCCCTGAGAGTCACAGATACGCAGTATTTT
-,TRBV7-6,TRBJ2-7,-,CASSLSPGSYEQYF,TGTGCCAGCAGCTTATCGCCGGGTTCCTACGAGCAGTACTTC
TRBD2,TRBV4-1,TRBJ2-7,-,CASSQIAGSSYEQYF,TGCGCCAGCAGCCAGATAGCGGGGAGCTCCTACGAGCAGTACTTC
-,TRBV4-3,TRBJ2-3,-,CASSQAIGGGGTDTQYF,TGCGCCAGCAGCCAAGCCATAGGGGGAGGGGGCACAGATACGCAGTATTTT
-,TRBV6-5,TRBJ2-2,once,CASTQSRFTGELFF,TGTGCCAGCACACAGAGCCGATTCACCGGGGAGCTGTTTTTT
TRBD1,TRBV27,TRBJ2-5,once,CASSRDRQETQYF,TGTGCCAGCAGTCGGGACAGACAAGAGACCCAGTACTTC
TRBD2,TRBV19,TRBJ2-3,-,CASQPRGRTDTQYF,TGTGCCAGCCAGCCGCGGGGGAGGACAGATACGCAGTATTTT
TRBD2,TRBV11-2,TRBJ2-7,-,CASSLPGTSLDEQYF,TGTGCCAGCAGCCTACCAGGGACTAGCTTAGACGAGCAGTACTTC
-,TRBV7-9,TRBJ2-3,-,CASNSFPESTDTQYF,TGTGCCAGCAATTCTTTTCCGGAGAGCACAGATACGCAGTATTTT
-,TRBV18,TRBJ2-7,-,CASSGSIYEQYF,TGTGCCAGCTCGGGGAGTATCTACGAGCAGTACTTC
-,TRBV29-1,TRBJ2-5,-,CSGGPLQETQYF,TGCAGTGGGGGACCACTCCAAGAGACCCAGTACTTC
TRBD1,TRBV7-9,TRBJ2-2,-,CASSVPGQETGELFF,TGTGCCAGCAGTGTACCGGGACAGGAAACCGGGGAGCTGTTTTTT
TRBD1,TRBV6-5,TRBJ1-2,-,CASRDRGLDYGYTF,TGTGCCAGCAGGGACAGGGGGCTAGACTATGGCTACACCTTC
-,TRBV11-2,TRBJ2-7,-,CASSPWAEQYF,TGTGCCAGCAGCCCCTGGGCCGAGCAGTACTTC
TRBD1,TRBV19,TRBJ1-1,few,CASRTGQGITEAFF,TGTGCCAGTAGGACGGGACAGGGGATCACTGAAGCTTTCTTT
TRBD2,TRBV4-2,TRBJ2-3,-,CASSQAPFSASGPDTQYF,TGTGCCAGCAGCCAAGCCCCGTTTTCGGCTAGCGGGCCAGATACGCAGTATTTT
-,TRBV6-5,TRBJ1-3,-,CASSYSKSQVGYTIYF,TGTGCCAGCAGTTACTCGAAATCGCAGGTGGGGTACACCATATATTTT
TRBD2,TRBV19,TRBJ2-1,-,CASGPGTSEGNEQFF,TGTGCCAGCGGGCCTGGGACTAGCGAAGGAAATGAGCAGTTCTTC
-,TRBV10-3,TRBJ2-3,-,CAISGGSGTDTQYF,TGTGCCATCAGTGGTGGTAGCGGCACAGATACGCAGTATTTT
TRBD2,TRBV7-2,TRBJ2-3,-,CASSLFLAVTDTQYF,TGTGCCAGCAGCTTATTTCTAGCGGTCACAGATACGCAGTATTTT
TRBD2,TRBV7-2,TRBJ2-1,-,CASGPRLADYNEQFF,TGTGCCAGCGGGCCCAGACTAGCGGACTACAATGAGCAGTTCTTC
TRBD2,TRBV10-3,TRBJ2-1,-,CAISESYGEGYNEQFF,TGTGCCATCAGTGAGTCTTATGGGGAGGGCTACAATGAGCAGTTCTTC
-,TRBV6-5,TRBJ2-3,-,CASSYSIAEPTDTQYF,TGTGCCAGCAGTTACTCGATTGCGGAACCCACAGATACGCAGTATTTT
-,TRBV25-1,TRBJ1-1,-,CASSEYGVDTEAFF,TGTGCCAGCAGTGAATATGGGGTGGACACTGAAGCTTTCTTT
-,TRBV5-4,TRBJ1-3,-,CASSLGGNTIYF,TGTGCCAGCAGCTTGGGAGGAAACACCATATATTTT
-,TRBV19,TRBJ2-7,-,CASSIQGTYEQYF,TGTGCCAGTAGTATTCAGGGGACCTACGAGCAGTACTTC
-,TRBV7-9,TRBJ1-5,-,CASSSIRDQPQHF,TGTGCCAGCAGCTCAATCAGGGATCAGCCCCAGCATTTT
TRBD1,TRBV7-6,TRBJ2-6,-,CASSYGTGEAGANVLTF,TGTGCCAGCAGCTATGGGACAGGGGAGGCCGGGGCCAACGTCCTGACTTTC
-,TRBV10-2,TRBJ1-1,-,CASSGPGIGTEAFF,TGCGCCAGCAGTGGGCCGGGGATAGGGACTGAAGCTTTCTTT
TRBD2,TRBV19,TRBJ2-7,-,CASSIGLAAEQYF,TGTGCCAGTAGTATAGGGCTAGCGGCCGAGCAGTACTTC
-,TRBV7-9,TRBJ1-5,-,CASSFSGYSNQPQHF,TGTGCCAGCAGCTTTTCAGGCTATAGCAATCAGCCCCAGCATTTT
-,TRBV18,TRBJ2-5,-,CASSPPNNQETQYF,TGTGCCAGCTCACCACCTAACAACCAAGAGACCCAGTACTTC
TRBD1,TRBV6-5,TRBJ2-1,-,CASSYAQGGYNEQFF,TGTGCCAGCAGTTACGCACAGGGGGGTTACAATGAGCAGTTCTTC
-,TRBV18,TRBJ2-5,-,CASSPNQETQYF,TGTGCCAGCTCACCGAACCAAGAGACCCAGTACTTC
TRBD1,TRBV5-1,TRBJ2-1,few,CASSVAPGTANNEQFF,TGCGCCAGCAGCGTAGCCCCCGGGACAGCAAACAATGAGCAGTTCTTC
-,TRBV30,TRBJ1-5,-,CAWSVQLAGGPYGNQPQHF,TGTGCCTGGAGTGTACAACTAGCGGGAGGGCCGTACGGCAATCAGCCCCAGCATTTT
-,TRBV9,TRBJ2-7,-,CASSVGTASYEQYF,TGTGCCAGCAGCGTAGGGACAGCCTCCTACGAGCAGTACTTC
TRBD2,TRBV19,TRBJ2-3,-,CASSPGTSGITDTQYF,TGTGCCAGTAGTCCTGGGACTAGCGGGATTACAGATACGCAGTATTTT
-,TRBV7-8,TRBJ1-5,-,CASSLVEGGQPQHF,TGTGCCAGCAGCTTAGTCGAGGGCGGCCAGCCCCAGCATTTT
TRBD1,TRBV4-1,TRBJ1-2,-,CASSSYYDRGDGYTF,TGCGCCAGCAGCTCCTATTACGACAGGGGTGATGGCTACACCTTC
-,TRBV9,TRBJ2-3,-,CASTPRGVDTQYF,TGTGCCAGCACCCCTAGAGGAGTAGATACGCAGTATTTT
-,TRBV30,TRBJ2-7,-,CAWSETYEQYF,TGTGCCTGGAGTGAAACCTACGAGCAGTACTTC
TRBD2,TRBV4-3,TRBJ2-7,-,CASSQDWASGTYEQYF,TGCGCCAGCAGCCAAGATTGGGCTAGCGGGACCTACGAGCAGTACTTC
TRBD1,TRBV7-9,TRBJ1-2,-,CASSLAGQGTGYTF,TGTGCCAGCAGCTTAGCGGGACAGGGGACTGGCTACACCTTC
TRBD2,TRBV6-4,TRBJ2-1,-,CASSEASGSYNEQFF,TGTGCCAGCAGTGAAGCTAGCGGGAGCTACAATGAGCAGTTCTTC
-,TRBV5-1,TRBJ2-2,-,CASSQRDTGELFF,TGCGCCAGCAGCCAACGGGACACCGGGGAGCTGTTTTTT
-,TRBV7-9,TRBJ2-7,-,CASSRTTYEQYF,TGTGCCAGCAGTCGGACCACCTACGAGCAGTACTTC
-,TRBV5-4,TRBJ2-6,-,CASSLEEAGANVLTF,TGTGCCAGCAGCTTGGAAGAGGCTGGGGCCAACGTCCTGACTTTC
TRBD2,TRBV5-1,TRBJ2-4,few,CASSLGASGPKGNIQYF,TGCGCCAGCAGCTTGGGTGCTAGCGGGCCAAAGGGGAACATTCAGTACTTC
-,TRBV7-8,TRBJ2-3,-,CADRPTEGDTDTQYF,TGTGCCGACCGCCCGACAGAAGGGGACACAGATACGCAGTATTTT